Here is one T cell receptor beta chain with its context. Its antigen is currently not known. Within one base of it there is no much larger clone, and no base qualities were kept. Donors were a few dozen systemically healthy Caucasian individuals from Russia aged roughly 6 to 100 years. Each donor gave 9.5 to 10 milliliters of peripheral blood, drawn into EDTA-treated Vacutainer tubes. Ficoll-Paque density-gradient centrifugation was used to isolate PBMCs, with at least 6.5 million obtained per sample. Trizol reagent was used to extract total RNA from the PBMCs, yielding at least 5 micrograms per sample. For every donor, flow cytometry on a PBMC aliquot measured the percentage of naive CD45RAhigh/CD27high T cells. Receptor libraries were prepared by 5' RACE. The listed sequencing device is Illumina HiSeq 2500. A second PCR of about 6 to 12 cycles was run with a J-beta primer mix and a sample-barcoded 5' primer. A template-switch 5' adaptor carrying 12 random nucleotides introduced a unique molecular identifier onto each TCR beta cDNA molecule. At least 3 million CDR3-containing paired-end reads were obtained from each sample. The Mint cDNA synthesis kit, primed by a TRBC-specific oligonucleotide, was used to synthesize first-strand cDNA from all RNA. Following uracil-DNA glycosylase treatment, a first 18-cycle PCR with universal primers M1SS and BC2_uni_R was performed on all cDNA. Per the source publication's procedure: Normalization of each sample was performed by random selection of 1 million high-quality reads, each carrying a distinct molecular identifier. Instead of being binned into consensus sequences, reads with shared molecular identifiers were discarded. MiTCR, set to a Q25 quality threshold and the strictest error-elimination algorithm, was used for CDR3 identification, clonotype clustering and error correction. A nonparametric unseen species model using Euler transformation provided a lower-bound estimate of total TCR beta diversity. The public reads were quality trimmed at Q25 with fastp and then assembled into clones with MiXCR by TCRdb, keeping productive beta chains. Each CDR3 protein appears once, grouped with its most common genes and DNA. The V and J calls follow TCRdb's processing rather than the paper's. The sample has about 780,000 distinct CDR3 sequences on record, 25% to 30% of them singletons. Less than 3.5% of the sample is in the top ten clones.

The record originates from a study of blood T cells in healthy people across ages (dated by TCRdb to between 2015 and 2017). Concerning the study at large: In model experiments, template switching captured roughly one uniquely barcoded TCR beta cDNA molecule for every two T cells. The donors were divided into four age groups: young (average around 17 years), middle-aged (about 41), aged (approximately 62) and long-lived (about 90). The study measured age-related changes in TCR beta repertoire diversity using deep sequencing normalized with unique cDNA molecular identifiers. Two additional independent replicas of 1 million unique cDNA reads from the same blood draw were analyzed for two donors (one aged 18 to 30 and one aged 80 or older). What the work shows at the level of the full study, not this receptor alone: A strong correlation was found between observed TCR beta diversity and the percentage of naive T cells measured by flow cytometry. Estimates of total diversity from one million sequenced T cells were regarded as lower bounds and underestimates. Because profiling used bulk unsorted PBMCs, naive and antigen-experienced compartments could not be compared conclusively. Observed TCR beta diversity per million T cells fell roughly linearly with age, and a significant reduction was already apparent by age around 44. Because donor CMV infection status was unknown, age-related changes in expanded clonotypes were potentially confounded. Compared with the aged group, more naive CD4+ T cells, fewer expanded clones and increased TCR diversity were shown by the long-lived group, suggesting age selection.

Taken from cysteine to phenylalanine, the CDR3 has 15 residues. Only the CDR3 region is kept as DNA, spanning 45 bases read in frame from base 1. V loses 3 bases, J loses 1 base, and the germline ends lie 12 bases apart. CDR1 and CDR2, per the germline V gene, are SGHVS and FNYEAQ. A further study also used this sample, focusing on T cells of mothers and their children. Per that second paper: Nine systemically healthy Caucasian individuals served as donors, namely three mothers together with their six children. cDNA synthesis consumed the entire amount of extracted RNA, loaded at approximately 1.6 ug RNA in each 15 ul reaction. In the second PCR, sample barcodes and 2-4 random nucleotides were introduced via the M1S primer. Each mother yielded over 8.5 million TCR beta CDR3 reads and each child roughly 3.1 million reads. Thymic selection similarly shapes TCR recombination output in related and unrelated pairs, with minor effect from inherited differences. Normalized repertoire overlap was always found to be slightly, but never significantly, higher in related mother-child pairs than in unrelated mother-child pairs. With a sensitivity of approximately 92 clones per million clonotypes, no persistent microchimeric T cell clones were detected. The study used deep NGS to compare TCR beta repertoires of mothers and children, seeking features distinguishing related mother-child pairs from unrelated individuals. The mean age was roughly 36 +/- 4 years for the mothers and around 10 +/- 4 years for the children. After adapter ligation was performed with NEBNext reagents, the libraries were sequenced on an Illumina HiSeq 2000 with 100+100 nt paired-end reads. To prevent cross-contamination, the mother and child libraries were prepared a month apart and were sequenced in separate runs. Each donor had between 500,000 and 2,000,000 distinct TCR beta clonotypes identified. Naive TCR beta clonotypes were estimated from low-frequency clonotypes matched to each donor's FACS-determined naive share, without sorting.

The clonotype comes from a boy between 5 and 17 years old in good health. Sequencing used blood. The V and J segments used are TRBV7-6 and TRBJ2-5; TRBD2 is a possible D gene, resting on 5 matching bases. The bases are TGTGCCAGCAGCTTGGTGACTAACCCCCAAGAGACCCAGTACTTC. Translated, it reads CASSLVTNPQETQYF.